Presented here are 25 T cell receptor beta chains from one specimen sequenced in a study of T cell responses to AZD1222 COVID-19 vaccine (dated by TCRdb to about 2021). The sample's time point label, in plain terms: about 28 days (+/-7) after the second vaccine dose. Library construction relied on the immunoSEQ multiplex PCR assay. The clones in this table, taken by TCRdb from immuneACCESS, are in-frame only. Not every clone is retained; where verified, under half of the shortfall comes from an unresolved V gene, and the cause of the rest is unknown. This sample gives 150,000 to 200,000 clones in total; roughly 94% of them show up just once. The ten largest clones add up to about 1.5% of the sample. The starting material was peripheral blood, obtained 28 days after the second AZD1222 dose. The receptor source for this set is an adult who received the AZD1222 COVID-19 vaccine.

This CDR3 is CARSLEMTPRGSPPPSYEQYF. In DNA form, the CDR3 reads TGTGCCAGAAGCTTAGAAATGACCCCCAGGGGCTCTCCTCCTCCCTCCTACGAGCAGTACTTC. V is TRBV7-5 and J is TRBJ2-7; TRBD1 reflects the table's D call only, with no check against the DNA. TRBV7-5 is a documented pseudogene. The CDR3 has 21 residues.

This chain links TRBV1 with TRBJ2-5; TRBD1 was called by the table and not checked on the DNA. TRBV1 is an annotated pseudogene. The CDR3 has 15 residues. The CDR3 region has the DNA TGCACCAGCAGCCAAGAAGGGGCCAGACAAGAGACCCAGTACTTC. Protein sequence: CTSSQEGARQETQYF.

The V call is TRBV7-2, the J call TRBJ2-7; D perhaps matches TRBD2 (6 bases). The CDR3 spans 16 residues. Germline V lookup: CDR1 SGHTA, CDR2 FQGNSA. V was cut by 2 bases and J by 3 bases, with 17 bases left in between. CDR3 sequence reads: CASSLIGGLANYEQYF. CDR3 nucleotides: TGTGCCAGCAGCTTAATAGGAGGGCTAGCGAACTACGAGCAGTACTTC.

The rearrangement uses TRBV7-6 and TRBJ1-1; D unresolved. The CDR3 length is 13 residues. Per germline, CDR1 SGHVS and CDR2 FNYEAQ. V was shortened by 5 bases and J by 3 bases, with 10 bases between the two germline ends. The CDR3 loop is CASSLRSDTEAFF. Here the CDR3 DNA reads TGTGCCAGCAGCCTAAGGTCGGACACTGAAGCTTTCTTT.

This chain uses TRBV11-2 with TRBJ2-7, with 10 bases identical to TRBD1. The CDR3 consists of 15 residues. Germline V CDR1 and CDR2: SGHAT, FQNNGV. Trimming removed 5 bases from V and 4 bases from J; junction bases left unmatched: 8. CDR3 nucleotide sequence: TGTGCCAGCAGCCGAACGACAGGGGGCAGGTACGAGCAGTACTTC. Its translation: CASSRTTGGRYEQYF.

The table lists this clone with a few counts. The chain combines TRBV19 with TRBJ1-1, with a weak D call TRBD1 (6 bases). The CDR3 loop spans 14 amino acids. Germline CDR1 and CDR2: LNHDA and SQIVND (reference sequence). V was clipped by 4 bases and J by 4 bases, with 13 bases between them. CDR3 sequence (DNA): TGTGCCAGTAGTACGGGAGGGGGTTCCACTGAAGCTTTCTTT. Its translation: CASSTGGGSTEAFF.

The V and J genes are TRBV7-9 and TRBJ2-7; unclear D gene. The CDR3 runs 15 residues. The V and J ends lost 4 bases and 0 bases respectively, with 13 bases between them. CDR1 and CDR2 from the germline V gene are SEHNR and FQNEAQ (reference sequence). CDR3 in DNA: TGTGCCAGCAGCTCCCAGGATCTTCTCTCCTACGAGCAGTACTTC. Amino acids: CASSSQDLLSYEQYF.

V gene TRBV4-3 combines with J gene TRBJ1-4, with D uncertain. The CDR3 is 15 residues long. Germline V gene lookup returns CDR1 LGHNA and CDR2 YSLEER. The germline V and J ends were trimmed by 5 bases and 7 bases, with 17 bases remaining between them. CDR3 nucleotide sequence: TGCGCCAGCAGCGAGACATGGGTGAAAGCTGAAAAACTGTTTTTT. It is translated as CASSETWVKAEKLFF.

This chain uses TRBV7-8 with TRBJ2-1; 15 bases agree with TRBD2. CDR3 size: 16 residues. Germline trimming cut 3 bases from V and 10 bases from J; bases unmatched to any gene: 7. Germline V gives CDR1 SGHVS, CDR2 FQNEAQ. The CDR3 spells CASSFRTSGGAWEQFF. The CDR3 nucleotides are TGTGCCAGCAGCTTCCGGACTAGCGGGGGGGCATGGGAGCAGTTCTTC.

The chain uses TRBV6-4 and TRBJ2-7; no clear D. The CDR3 sequence is 13 residues long. Trimming shortened V by 0 bases and J by 7 bases, and 10 bases separated the two germline ends. Germline V gives CDR1 MRHNA, CDR2 SNTAGT. CDR3 DNA sequence: TGTGCCAGCAGTGACTCGCCTAGTAGAGAGCAGTACTTC. Translated: CASSDSPSREQYF.

The chain couples TRBV29-1 to TRBJ1-2; 7 bases map to TRBD1. Germline-derived CDR1 and CDR2 are SQVTM and ANQGSEA. The V segment lost 4 bases and the J segment 1 base; nucleotides outside the gene matches: 3. The CDR3 length is 13 residues. CDR3 DNA: TGCAGCGTTGGGGACAGTCGTAACTATGGCTACACCTTC. Its protein product is CSVGDSRNYGYTF.

Turning to this clone: An end of the junction differs from the germline gene, which may be a read error. The chain has TRBV13 and TRBJ2-7; D ambiguous. Germline V gene lookup returns CDR1 PRHDT and CDR2 FYEKMQ (reference sequence). The CDR3 has 11 amino acids. The CDR3 DNA sequence: TGTGCCAGCCGCTTAGGGCCCAGGCAGTACTTC. Its protein product is CASRLGPRQYF. Together with reference TRBV13 and TRBJ2-7, the CDR3 gives the full variable domain: AAGVIQSPRHLIKEKRETATLKCYPIPRHDTVYWYQQGPGQDPQFLISFYEKMQSDKGSIPDRFSAQQFSDYHSELNMSSLELGDSALYFCASRLGPRQYFGPGTRLTVT.

The chain is built from TRBV5-1 and TRBJ2-2, with D possibly matching TRBD1 (6 bases). Per the germline V gene, CDR1 is SGHRS and CDR2 is YFSETQ. The CDR3 sequence is 16 residues long. V lost 0 bases to trimming and J lost 0 bases, with 9 bases between them. In nucleotides, the CDR3 is TGCGCCAGCAGCTTGGGTGGGACATCGAACACCGGGGAGCTGTTTTTT. Translating gives CASSLGGTSNTGELFF.

The chain combines TRBV15 with TRBJ2-7; 10 bases are a match to TRBD1. The CDR3 loop spans 17 amino acids. Germline V gene data show CDR1 as LNHNV and CDR2 as YYDKDF (reference sequence). Trimming took 2 bases from V and 0 from J; bases not matched to a gene: 7. CDR3 sequence: CATSRSGTGASSYEQYF. CDR3 sequence (DNA): TGTGCCACCAGCAGATCCGGGACAGGGGCTAGCTCCTACGAGCAGTACTTC.

V is TRBV19 and J is TRBJ2-1; 11 bases agree with TRBD2. Germline V lookup: CDR1 LNHDA, CDR2 SQIVND (reference sequence). Trimming took 7 bases from V and 9 from J; bases not matched to a gene: 8. The CDR3 is 14 amino acids. The CDR3 here is CASKTSGGRGEQFF. As DNA, the CDR3 is TGTGCCAGTAAAACTAGCGGGGGCAGAGGTGAGCAGTTCTTC.

J is TRBJ2-7 and V is TRBV27; TRBD1 or TRBD2 may be the D gene (5 bases each). Germline CDR1 reads MNHEY; CDR2 reads SMNVEV (reference sequence). This CDR3 spans 14 amino acids. V was clipped by 6 bases and J by 3 bases, with 15 bases between them. CDR3 coding DNA: TGTGCCAGCAGCTCGGGACCCGCGGGCTACGAGCAGTACTTC. Translated, it gives CASSSGPAGYEQYF.

This sequence joins TRBV7-8 and TRBJ1-6; 7 bases fit TRBD1. J lost 7 bases, V lost 4 bases, and 10 bases had no gene match. This CDR3 spans 16 amino acids. Germline CDR1 is SGHVS and CDR2 is FQNEAQ. CDR3: CASSSPEGASNSPLHF. The CDR3 DNA reads as TGTGCCAGCAGCTCTCCGGAGGGGGCGTCGAATTCACCCCTCCACTTT.

The rearrangement links TRBV5-1 to TRBJ2-1, with 8 bases lining up with TRBD2. This CDR3 region has 18 residues. The junction had 15 bases not matched to a gene; V was cut back by 3 bases and J by 4 bases. The germline gives CDR1 SGHRS, CDR2 YFSETQ. As DNA, the CDR3 is TGCGCCAGCAGCTCCGGAATGCCGGGGGGGCTAATTTACAATGAGCAGTTCTTC. It translates to CASSSGMPGGLIYNEQFF.

V gene TRBV30 combines with J gene TRBJ2-4, with D perhaps matching TRBD1 or TRBD2 (5 bases each). V was clipped by 2 bases and J by 6 bases, with 11 bases between them. Germline values: CDR1 GTSNPN, CDR2 SVGIG (reference sequence). The CDR3 contains 13 residues. The CDR3 reads CAWSMWGPNIQYF. The CDR3 DNA reads as TGTGCCTGGAGTATGTGGGGACCAAACATTCAGTACTTC.

The chain carries TRBV28 and TRBJ1-4; D remains unclear. The V gene lost 3 bases and the J gene lost 8 bases, with 13 bases spanning the gap. This CDR3 has 14 amino acids. The germline CDR1 and CDR2 sequences are MDHEN and SYDVKM. The CDR3 protein is CASSFLDAGEKLFF. The CDR3 DNA is TGTGCCAGCAGTTTTCTGGACGCTGGGGAAAAACTGTTTTTT.

The rearrangement uses TRBV24-1 and TRBJ2-1, with D perhaps being TRBD1 or TRBD2 (5 bases each). Looked up from germline, CDR1 is KGHDR and CDR2 is SFDVKD. V was clipped by 0 bases and J by 2 bases, with 10 bases between them. This CDR3 contains 16 residues. This CDR3 reads CATSDLSGATYNEQFF. The CDR3 nucleotides read TGTGCCACCAGTGATTTGTCCGGGGCGACCTACAATGAGCAGTTCTTC.

The gene calls are TRBV28 and TRBJ2-7, with TRBD2 matching over 9 bases. Germline assignment: CDR1 MDHEN and CDR2 SYDVKM. The J segment lost 0 bases and the V segment lost 4 bases, leaving 4 bases of the junction unmatched. This CDR3 is 15 amino acids long. CDR3 protein: CASSSPSGDSYEQYF. As DNA, the CDR3 is TGTGCCAGCAGTTCCCCTAGCGGGGACTCCTACGAGCAGTACTTC.

This clone was detected a few times. The V gene is TRBV30, the J gene TRBJ2-5; D perhaps matches TRBD1 (6 bases). Germline lookup yields CDR1 GTSNPN and CDR2 SVGIG (reference sequence). The CDR3 runs to 12 residues. V gave up 3 bases and J gave up 5 bases, with 10 bases separating them. The CDR3 here is CAWSQGRETQYF. CDR3 nucleotides: TGTGCCTGGAGCCAGGGGCGGGAGACCCAGTACTTC.

This chain links TRBV28 with TRBJ1-1; D is perhaps TRBD1 (6 bases). The CDR3 runs to 13 residues. The germline V gene encodes CDR1 MDHEN and CDR2 SYDVKM. V lost 11 bases and J lost 4, with 17 bases in between. The CDR3 DNA follows: TGTGCCTGGCGGGGACAAACGGTCACTGAAGCTTTCTTT. It specifies CAWRGQTVTEAFF. The variable domain in full, with the rest retrieved from reference TRBV28 and TRBJ1-1, is DVKVTQSSRYLVKRTGEKVFLECVQDMDHENMFWYRQDPGLGLRLIYFSYDVKMKEKGDIPEGYSVSREKKERFSLILESASTNQTSMYLCAWRGQTVTEAFFGQGTRLTVV.

The chain links TRBV6-1 to TRBJ1-5; TRBD1 aligns across 10 bases. The germline gives CDR1 MNHNS, CDR2 SASEGT. Trimming took 2 bases from V and 11 from J; bases not matched to a gene: 9. This CDR3 comprises 15 residues. The DNA for the CDR3 is TGTGCCAGCAGTGAATTGACAGGGGGCCCGGGGGCCCAGCATTTT. The encoded protein is CASSELTGGPGAQHF.